This T cell receptor (beta chain) was captured in a study of blood T cell repertoires in COVID-19. In the study overall: T cells, B-cell-depleted T cells, or PBMCs supplied cDNA or gDNA.

The germline CDR1 and CDR2 sequences are SNHLY and FYNNEI. The CDR3 has 13 residues. The trim removed 7 bases at V and 2 bases at J, leaving 4 bases unmatched. Profiling relied on immunoSEQ multiplex PCR, and the TCRdb table lists in-frame clones only, not all of them. The data contain around 80,000 clones, about four fifths of them singletons. Sequenced: peripheral blood. The sequence came from a man at least 80 years old with acute or convalescent COVID-19. The V gene is TRBV2, the J gene TRBJ2-7; 8 nucleotides align to TRBD1. The CDR3 nucleotides read TGTGCCAGCACGGGGACAGGCACCTACGAGCAGTACTTC. Protein product: CASTGTGTYEQYF.